Each of the 20 T cell receptor beta chains below was sequenced from the same sample in a study of regulatory T cells in long-lasting Graves disease. The time point is: persistent/refractory GD, antithyroid drugs over 5 years with positive TRAb. The TCR library was prepared using RNA isolated from PBMCs. Library construction for TCR beta used iRepertoire HTBI primers and Arm-PCR of CDR3 regions. TCRdb itself ran the multiplex PCR reads through MiXCR, one entry per CDR3 protein. The sample consists of roughly 430,000 distinct CDR3 sequences, under 25% of them appearing once. The sequencing here drew on peripheral blood mononuclear cells (PBMCs), taken when the disease was refractory, from a patient treated with antithyroid drugs. These TCRs come from a female donor with Graves disease.

This clonotype occurred a few times. This chain connects TRBV5-5 to TRBJ1-5, with D possibly being TRBD1 (5 bases). V dropped 5 bases and J dropped 5 bases, with 14 bases sitting between them. CDR1 and CDR2 from the germline V gene are SGHKS and YYEKEE (reference sequence). This CDR3 region has 14 residues. The CDR3 coding sequence is TGTGCCAGCAGTTCCTATACGGGGCATCAGCCCCAGCATTTT. Protein sequence: CASSSYTGHQPQHF.

This clonotype was counted a few times. The chain couples TRBV14 to TRBJ2-7; possibly TRBD1 for D (6 bases). The CDR3 loop spans 15 amino acids. V was clipped by 5 bases and J by 2 bases, with 16 bases between them. Germline-derived CDR1 and CDR2 are SGHDN and FVKESK. DNA for the CDR3: TGTGCCAGCAGCACCCCCGGGACAACACCCTACGAGCAGTACTTC. Its translation is CASSTPGTTPYEQYF.

In its sample, this clonotype was seen many times. The CDR3 bases are TGTGCCACCACCGAAGGACAGACGATCAATCAGCCCCAGCATTTT. Its translation: CATTEGQTINQPQHF. The V and J genes are TRBV15 and TRBJ1-5, with D maybe TRBD1 (6 bases). The CDR3 is 15 residues long. Germline V gene lookup returns CDR1 LNHNV and CDR2 YYDKDF (reference sequence). V lost 7 bases and J lost 3, with 16 bases in between.

The rearrangement joins TRBV12-5 to TRBJ2-1; tentatively, D is TRBD1 (8 bases). Looked up from germline, CDR1 is LGHNT and CDR2 is FRNRAP. V was shortened by 6 bases and J by 12 bases, with 15 bases between the two germline ends. CDR3 length: 12 residues. This chain's CDR3 is CASGAGGGGQFF. CDR3 DNA: TGTGCTAGTGGCGCAGGGGGCGGGGGGCAGTTCTTC.

The chain combines TRBV6-4 with TRBJ2-7; 9 bases agree with TRBD2. CDR1 is MRHNA and CDR2 is SNTAGT in the germline V gene. V gave up 7 bases and J gave up 4 bases; unmatched junction bases: 11. This CDR3 spans 15 amino acids. CDR3 region: CASNTNGAGGYEQYF. The DNA for the CDR3 is TGTGCCAGCAATACGAACGGGGCGGGAGGGTACGAGCAGTACTTC.

This clonotype occurred many times. V and J are TRBV12-3 or TRBV12-4 and TRBJ1-1, with 8 positions matching TRBD1. Germline trimming cut 6 bases from V and 6 bases from J; bases unmatched to any gene: 9. The CDR3 sequence is 14 residues long. The CDR3 DNA follows: TGTGCCAGCAGGGTAAGGACAGGGAGGGCTGAAGCTTTCTTT. Protein: CASRVRTGRAEAFF.

This clonotype was seen ten or more times. The chain employs TRBV27 and TRBJ1-1, with no clear D. In germline, CDR1 is MNHEY, CDR2 SMNVEV (reference sequence). This CDR3 contains 13 residues. Trimming stripped 5 bases from V and 0 bases from J, with 7 bases between. The CDR3 is CASSPSVNTEAFF. The CDR3 coding sequence is TGTGCCAGCAGTCCGTCAGTGAACACTGAAGCTTTCTTT.

This clonotype was picked up a small number of times. This chain links TRBV5-1 with TRBJ1-2; 10 nucleotides match TRBD1. Per the germline V gene, CDR1 is SGHRS and CDR2 is YFSETQ. Germline trimming cut 0 bases from V and 4 bases from J; bases unmatched to any gene: 9. The CDR3 is 17 amino acids. The CDR3 spells CASSLGQGARPPYGYTF. In DNA form, the CDR3 reads TGCGCCAGCAGCTTGGGACAGGGGGCGCGTCCGCCCTATGGCTACACCTTC.

This clonotype was picked up many times. This chain links TRBV7-8 with TRBJ2-5, with D possibly matching TRBD2 (5 bases). CDR3 length equals 12 residues. Germline lookup yields CDR1 SGHVS and CDR2 FQNEAQ. V gave up 3 bases and J gave up 4 bases, with 6 bases separating them. CDR3 loop: CASSFAGETQYF. The CDR3, as DNA: TGTGCCAGCAGCTTTGCGGGAGAGACCCAGTACTTC.

This clonotype was counted at least ten times. The chain has TRBV6-1 and TRBJ2-5; D not certain. Trimming pared 0 bases from V and 5 bases from J, leaving 16 bases between. The CDR3 has 16 residues. CDR1 and CDR2 from the germline V gene are MNHNS and SASEGT. CDR3 residues: CASSEAFSPGGETQYF. As DNA, the CDR3 is TGTGCCAGCAGTGAAGCTTTTTCCCCGGGTGGGGAGACCCAGTACTTC.

This clonotype was detected a few times. V usage is TRBV24-1 and J usage is TRBJ2-2, with TRBD2 matching over 9 bases. The CDR3 is 17 residues long. The V and J ends lost 9 bases and 6 bases, in that order; junction bases with no gene match: 16. CDR1 is KGHDR and CDR2 is SFDVKD in the germline V gene. The CDR3 loop is CATGGGMREGRSGELFF. The DNA for the CDR3 is TGTGCCACCGGGGGGGGGATGCGGGAGGGCCGGTCCGGGGAGCTGTTTTTT.

Note on this clonotype: With a much larger clone just one base away, this may be a read error. The J gene is TRBJ2-2, the V gene TRBV6-5; a weak D match, TRBD1 (5 bases). The CDR3 consists of 17 residues. Germline lookup yields CDR1 MNHEY and CDR2 SVGAGI. CDR3 region: CAGSYSTARVVTGELFF. CDR3 sequence (DNA): TGTGCCGGCAGTTACTCGACGGCCAGGGTAGTCACCGGGGAGCTGTTTTTT.

This clonotype was counted only a few times. The chain carries TRBV4-1 and TRBJ2-7, with TRBD2 identical over 10 bases. Germline CDR1 is MGHRA and CDR2 is YSYEKL. The V segment lost 4 bases and the J segment 5 bases; nucleotides outside the gene matches: 5. CDR3 size: 14 residues. The chain's CDR3 is CASSPKGTSDEQYF. The CDR3 bases are TGCGCCAGCAGCCCAAAGGGGACTAGCGACGAGCAGTACTTC.

This clonotype has ten or more counts. The rearrangement joins TRBV14 to TRBJ1-1; D uncertain. CDR3 length: 15 residues. The V end lost 1 base, the J end lost 6 bases, and 15 bases lay between the germline ends. Germline loops: CDR1 SGHDN, CDR2 FVKESK. The CDR3 bases are TGTGCCAGCAGCCAAGGGATTGGGATCTATTCTGAAGCTTTCTTT. Amino acid sequence: CASSQGIGIYSEAFF.

This clonotype came up a few times. V usage is TRBV11-2 and J usage is TRBJ2-2, with D tentatively TRBD1 (6 bases). The CDR3 loop spans 15 amino acids. The germline CDR1 and CDR2 sequences are SGHAT and FQNNGV. V was pared by 0 bases and J by 5 bases, with 10 bases between. CDR3: CASSLEQGATGELFF. The CDR3 bases are TGTGCCAGCAGCTTAGAACAGGGAGCTACCGGGGAGCTGTTTTTT.

This clonotype was seen a few times. The chain is built from TRBV14 and TRBJ2-5; D may match TRBD1 or TRBD2 (5 bases each). From germline, CDR1 is SGHDN and CDR2 FVKESK. CDR3 length: 12 residues. V was pared by 5 bases and J by 6 bases, with 10 bases between. The CDR3 spells CASSSGTKTQYF. DNA of the CDR3: TGTGCCAGCAGCTCCGGGACGAAGACCCAGTACTTC.

CDR3 in amino acids: CSATTINRLLGPQHF. The CDR3 nucleotides read TGCAGTGCTACAACAATCAACAGGCTCTTGGGGCCCCAGCATTTT. V and J are TRBV20-1 and TRBJ1-5; a weak D match, TRBD1 (5 bases). The CDR3 length is 15 residues. The ends were cut back, 4 bases at V and 9 bases at J, with 22 bases in the middle. CDR1 is DFQATT, CDR2 SNEGSKA, per germline (reference sequence).

This clonotype was observed a few times. The rearrangement uses TRBV5-1 and TRBJ2-7; D is ambiguous. Deletions cut 5 bases from V and 7 bases from J, with 16 bases between. From germline, CDR1 is SGHRS and CDR2 YFSETQ. The CDR3 contains 13 residues. The CDR3 protein is CASRSGTYEEQYF. As DNA, the CDR3 is TGCGCCAGCAGATCAGGAACCTACGAGGAGCAGTACTTC. Drawing the rest from reference TRBV5-1 and TRBJ2-7, the complete variable domain is KAGVTQTPRYLIKTRGQQVTLSCSPISGHRSVSWYQQTPGQGLQFLFEYFSETQRNKGNFPGRFSGRQFSNSRSEMNVSTLELGDSALYLCASRSGTYEEQYFGPGTRLTVT.

At least ten counts were recorded for this clonotype. The chain links TRBV18 to TRBJ1-1; no clear D. Germline loops: CDR1 KGHSH, CDR2 LQKENI. This CDR3 has 13 amino acids. V was clipped by 8 bases and J by 1 base, with 11 bases between them. CDR3 residues: CASREAENTEAFF. CDR3 DNA sequence: TGTGCCAGCAGGGAGGCGGAGAACACTGAAGCTTTCTTT.

The sample holds a few counts of this clonotype. The CDR3 loop reads CSVGPEGAKGDGYTF. Here the CDR3 DNA reads TGCAGCGTTGGACCCGAGGGCGCCAAAGGGGATGGCTACACCTTC. This chain connects TRBV29-1 to TRBJ1-2; TRBD1 might be the D (5 bases). Germline V gene sequence: CDR1 SQVTM, CDR2 ANQGSEA. The CDR3 is made up of 15 amino acids. The V gene lost 4 bases and the J gene lost 6 bases, with 21 bases spanning the gap. Based on the CDR3 plus reference TRBV29-1 and TRBJ1-2, the full variable domain is SAVISQKPSRDICQRGTSLTIQCQVDSQVTMMFWYRQQPGQSLTLIATANQGSEATYESGFVIDKFPISRPNLTFSTLTVSNMSPEDSSIYLCSVGPEGAKGDGYTFGSGTRLTVV.